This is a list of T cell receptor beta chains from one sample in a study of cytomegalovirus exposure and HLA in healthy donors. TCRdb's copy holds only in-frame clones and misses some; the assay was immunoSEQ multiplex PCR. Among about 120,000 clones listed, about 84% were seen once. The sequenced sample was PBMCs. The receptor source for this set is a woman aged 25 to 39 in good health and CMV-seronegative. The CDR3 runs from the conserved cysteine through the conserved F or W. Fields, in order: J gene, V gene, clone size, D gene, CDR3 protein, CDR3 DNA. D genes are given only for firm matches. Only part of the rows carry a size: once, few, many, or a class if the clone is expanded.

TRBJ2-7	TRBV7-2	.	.	CASSSDHSSYEQYF	TGTGCCAGCAGCTCCGACCACAGCTCCTACGAGCAGTACTTC
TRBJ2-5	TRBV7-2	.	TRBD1	CASTPQPGGETQYF	TGTGCCAGCACCCCCCAGCCAGGGGGAGAGACCCAGTACTTC
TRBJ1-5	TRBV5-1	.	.	CASSLDGNSNQPQHF	TGCGCCAGCAGCTTGGACGGTAATAGCAATCAGCCCCAGCATTTT
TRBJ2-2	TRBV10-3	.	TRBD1	CAISESRGQGGTGELFF	TGTGCCATCAGTGAGTCCCGGGGACAGGGAGGAACCGGGGAGCTGTTTTTT
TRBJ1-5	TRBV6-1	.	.	CASSAIGFQNQPQHF	TGTGCCAGCAGTGCAATCGGGTTCCAAAATCAGCCCCAGCATTTT
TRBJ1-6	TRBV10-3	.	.	CAISTGTYNSPLHF	TGTGCCATCAGTACAGGCACCTATAATTCACCCCTCCACTTT
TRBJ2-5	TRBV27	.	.	CASSFSGNRVMETQYF	TGTGCCAGCAGTTTCTCCGGGAACAGGGTTATGGAGACCCAGTACTTC
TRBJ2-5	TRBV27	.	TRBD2	CASSGGLAEETQYF	TGTGCCAGCAGTGGGGGACTAGCTGAGGAGACCCAGTACTTC
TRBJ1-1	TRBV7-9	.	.	CASSLTGTGTEAFF	TGTGCCAGCAGCTTAACAGGGACGGGCACTGAAGCTTTCTTT
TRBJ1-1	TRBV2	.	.	CASSEGATYTEAFF	TGTGCCAGCAGTGAAGGGGCCACCTACACTGAAGCTTTCTTT
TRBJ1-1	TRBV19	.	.	CASRRGGNTEAFF	TGTGCCAGTAGACGGGGGGGGAACACTGAAGCTTTCTTT
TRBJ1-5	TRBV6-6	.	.	CASSPSGSVSNQPQHF	TGTGCCAGCAGTCCCTCGGGGTCAGTGAGCAATCAGCCCCAGCATTTT
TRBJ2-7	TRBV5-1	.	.	CASSPADRYEQYF	TGCGCCAGCAGCCCCGCGGACAGATACGAGCAGTACTTC
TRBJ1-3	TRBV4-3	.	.	CASSQDPGTGNTIYF	TGCGCCAGCAGCCAAGATCCGGGGACTGGAAACACCATATATTTT
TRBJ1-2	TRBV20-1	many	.	CSATGNTF	TGCAGTGCGACCGGGAACACCTTC
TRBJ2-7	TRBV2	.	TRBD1	CASSETLSDRGRRGYPYEQYF	TGTGCCAGCAGTGAAACGTTATCGGACAGGGGGCGAAGGGGATATCCCTACGAGCAGTACTTC
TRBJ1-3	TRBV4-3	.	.	CASSQDTGVRGNTIYF	TGCGCCAGCAGCCAAGATACCGGGGTAAGAGGAAACACCATATATTTT
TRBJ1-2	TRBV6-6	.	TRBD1	CASRDGQDLNYGYTF	TGTGCCAGCAGGGACGGACAGGACCTCAACTATGGCTACACCTTC
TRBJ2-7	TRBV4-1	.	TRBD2	CASSPGFSGGVFEQYF	TGCGCCAGCAGCCCCGGGTTTAGCGGGGGAGTTTTCGAGCAGTACTTC
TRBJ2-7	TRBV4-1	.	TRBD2	CASSHRGGTSVYEQYF	TGCGCCAGCAGCCACCGGGGGGGGACTAGCGTCTACGAGCAGTACTTC
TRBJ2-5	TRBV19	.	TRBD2	CASSIVAGGSQETQYF	TGTGCCAGTAGTATAGTGGCGGGGGGGAGCCAAGAGACCCAGTACTTC
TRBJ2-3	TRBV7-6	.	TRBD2	CASSLGSGGDTQYF	TGTGCCAGCAGCTTAGGGTCGGGGGGAGATACGCAGTATTTT
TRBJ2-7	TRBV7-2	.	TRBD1	CASSPPQGFRQGEQYF	TGTGCCAGCAGCCCCCCCCAGGGGTTCCGACAGGGTGAGCAGTACTTC
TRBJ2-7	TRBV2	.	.	CASKKSESSYEQYF	TGTGCCAGCAAAAAAAGCGAGAGCTCCTACGAGCAGTACTTC
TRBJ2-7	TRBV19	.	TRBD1	CASSIRRGQVNPYEQYF	TGTGCCAGTAGTATCCGCCGAGGACAGGTGAACCCCTACGAGCAGTACTTC
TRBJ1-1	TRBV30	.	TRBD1	CAWSIGQGSGRAFF	TGTGCCTGGAGTATCGGACAGGGGAGTGGTAGAGCTTTCTTT
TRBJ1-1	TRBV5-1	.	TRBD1	CASSTGTGFGAFF	TGCGCCAGCAGCACTGGGACAGGGTTTGGAGCTTTCTTT
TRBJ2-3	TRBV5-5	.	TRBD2	CATNRLAGSTDTQYF	TGTGCCACCAATCGACTAGCGGGAAGCACAGATACGCAGTATTTT
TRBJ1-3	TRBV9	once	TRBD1	CASSVVSGGYGNTIYF	TGTGCCAGCAGCGTAGTGTCAGGGGGGTATGGAAACACCATATATTTT
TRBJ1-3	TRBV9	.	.	CASSVGLTGNTIYF	TGTGCCAGCAGCGTAGGACTAACCGGAAACACCATATATTTT
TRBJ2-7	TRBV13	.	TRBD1	CASSPGQGAYEQYF	TGTGCCAGCAGCCCCGGACAGGGGGCCTACGAGCAGTACTTC
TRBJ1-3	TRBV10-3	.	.	CAIMTGGSGNTIYF	TGTGCCATCATGACAGGTGGCTCTGGAAACACCATATATTTT
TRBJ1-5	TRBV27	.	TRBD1	CASSTTGVYSNQPQHF	TGTGCCAGCAGTACAACAGGGGTTTATAGCAATCAGCCCCAGCATTTT
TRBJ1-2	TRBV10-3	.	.	CAISEVGGNYGYTF	TGTGCCATCAGTGAGGTCGGCGGTAACTATGGCTACACCTTC
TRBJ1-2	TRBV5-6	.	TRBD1	CASSLTDRGNGYTF	TGTGCCAGCAGCTTGACGGACAGGGGGAATGGCTACACCTTC
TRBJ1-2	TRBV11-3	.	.	CASSLSSYGYTF	TGTGCCAGCAGCTTATCGAGCTATGGCTACACCTTC
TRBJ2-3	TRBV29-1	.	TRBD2	CSAGTSGVSDTQYF	TGCAGCGCCGGGACTAGCGGGGTGTCAGATACGCAGTATTTT
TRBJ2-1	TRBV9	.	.	CASSVSPTTNNEQFF	TGTGCCAGCAGCGTGTCACCAACTACAAACAATGAGCAGTTCTTC
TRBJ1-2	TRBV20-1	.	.	CSARGIAGYTF	TGCAGTGCTAGAGGAATAGCGGGCTACACCTTC
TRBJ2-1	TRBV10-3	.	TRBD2	CAIMASGGLHNEQFF	TGTGCCATCATGGCTAGCGGGGGCCTACACAATGAGCAGTTCTTC
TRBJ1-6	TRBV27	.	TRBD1	CASRDRGNSPLHF	TGTGCCAGCAGGGACAGGGGTAATTCACCCCTCCACTTT
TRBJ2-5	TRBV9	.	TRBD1	CASSVDRGYETQYF	TGTGCCAGCAGCGTAGACAGGGGGTACGAGACCCAGTACTTC
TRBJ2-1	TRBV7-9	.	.	CASSLGQAFSGNEQFF	TGTGCCAGCAGCTTAGGTCAAGCCTTTTCGGGCAATGAGCAGTTCTTC
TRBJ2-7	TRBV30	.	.	CAWRPGATYEQYF	TGTGCCTGGAGGCCAGGGGCCACTTACGAGCAGTACTTC
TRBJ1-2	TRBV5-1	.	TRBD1	CASSLGPKGQGNGYTF	TGCGCCAGCAGCTTGGGCCCCAAGGGACAGGGGAACGGCTACACCTTC
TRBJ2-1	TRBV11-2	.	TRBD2	CASRPSSGGTYNEQFF	TGTGCCAGCAGACCTTCTAGCGGGGGGACCTACAATGAGCAGTTCTTC
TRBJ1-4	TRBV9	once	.	CASSPRTSNEKLFF	TGTGCCAGCAGCCCCCGGACAAGCAATGAAAAACTGTTTTTT
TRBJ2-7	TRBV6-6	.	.	CASSSLEEGSYYEQYF	TGTGCCAGCAGTTCCCTCGAGGAGGGGAGTTACTACGAGCAGTACTTC